Below, 22 T cell receptor beta chains from the same sample are listed, as sequenced in a study of T cells in women clearing cervical HPV infection. The table came from immunoSEQ multiplex PCR; TCRdb's copy has only in-frame clones and leaves some out. The specimen's table records some 30,000 clones. The sequencing sample was made of blood buffy coat. The receptor source for this set is a woman aged 18-69 years with a cervical HPV16 infection that either progressed to CIN3+ or cleared (not recorded which).

In the case of this clone: Coverage ceases 3 residues before the CDR3 finishes, and the germline J gene fills in the end. The rearrangement joins TRBV2 to TRBJ1-5; 9 nucleotides match TRBD1. Germline loops: CDR1 SNHLY, CDR2 FYNNEI. The V segment lost 7 bases and the J segment 6 bases; nucleotides outside the gene matches: 4. The CDR3 totals 13 residues. The DNA read from the CDR3 is TGTGCCAGCAAGGACAGGGGAGGTCAGCCC. Protein sequence: CASKDRGGQP. The complete CDR3 protein is CASKDRGGQPQHF.

CDR3 residues: CASSDPRRTSYDYTF. The DNA read from the CDR3 is TGTGCCAGCAGTGACCCCAGGAGGACTTCCTACGAC. The chain uses TRBV2 and TRBJ1-2; D not certain. Read sequence stops 3 residues before the CDR3 end, and the germline J gene provides the missing end. Germline CDR1 SNHLY, CDR2 FYNNEI. CDR3 size: 15 residues.

The part of the CDR3 DNA that was read is TGTGCCAGCAGCTTGACAGGGGACGCCATCTACGAG. Translated: CASSLTGDAIYE. The entire CDR3 protein is CASSLTGDAIYEQYF. The chain is built from TRBV7-2 and TRBJ2-7, with TRBD1 identical over 8 bases. The read stops 3 residues short of the end of the CDR3; the missing end is completed from the germline J gene. V lost 3 bases to trimming and J lost 3 bases; unmatched junction nucleotides: 7. The CDR3 contains 15 residues. CDR1 SGHTA and CDR2 FQGNSA come from the germline V gene.

As concerns this clone: The sequence runs out 3 residues before the end of the CDR3; the remainder is reconstructed from the germline J gene. This sequence joins TRBV2 and TRBJ1-5, with 9 bases that match TRBD1. Per the germline V gene, CDR1 is SNHLY and CDR2 is FYNNEI. The CDR3 length is 18 residues. V shed 4 bases and J 4 bases; nucleotides not matched to a gene: 14. The chain's CDR3 is CASSGPYRGPKWNQPQHF. Partial CDR3 DNA: TGTGCCAGCAGTGGCCCCTACAGGGGGCCTAAGTGGAATCAGCCC.

Concerning this clone: The CDR3 is cut off 3 residues early in the read; its end comes from the germline J gene. The gene calls are TRBV7-9 and TRBJ1-2; D is perhaps TRBD1 (5 bases). The CDR3 loop spans 15 amino acids. CDR1 and CDR2 (germline): SEHNR, FQNEAQ (reference sequence). CDR3 loop: CASSFSGGINNDYTF. The CDR3 bases that were read are TGTGCCAGCAGCTTTAGCGGGGGGATAAACAATGAC.

Turning to this clone: The read comes to an end 3 residues before the CDR3 does, leaving the germline J gene to fill in the end. The chain employs TRBV5-1 and TRBJ1-6; D is possibly TRBD1 (6 bases). V lost 4 bases and J 8 bases, leaving 16 bases between the germline ends. The CDR3 is 15 amino acids. The germline CDR1 and CDR2 sequences are SGHRS and YFSETQ. The sequenced part of the CDR3 DNA is TGCGCCAGCAGCCAAGGGGGAGGGAGGTATTCACCC. Its protein product is CASSQGGGRYSP. The complete CDR3 protein is CASSQGGGRYSPLHF.

With regard to this clone: The read terminates 3 residues before the CDR3 end, so the remaining end is supplied by the germline J gene. The chain joins TRBV11-3 to TRBJ2-1; TRBD1 matches 8 bases. The CDR3 loop spans 15 amino acids. From germline, CDR1 is SGHNT and CDR2 YENEEA. J was trimmed by 8 bases and V by 5 bases; bases with no gene match: 11. This CDR3 is CASSPPGQGVDEQFF. The DNA read from the CDR3 is TGTGCCAGCAGCCCCCCAGGACAGGGAGTAGATGAG.

On this clone: The CDR3 goes on 3 residues after the read ends, and that part is filled in from the germline J gene. This sequence joins TRBV5-4 and TRBJ2-2, with TRBD2 matching over 7 bases. V lost 1 base to trimming and J lost 8 bases; unmatched junction nucleotides: 11. The V gene's germline CDR1 is SGHNT and CDR2 YYREEE (reference sequence). This CDR3 is built from 16 residues. CDR3 DNA, as far as it was read: TGTGCCAGCAGCTTGTCTACTAGCGCGACTCCAGGGGAG. This encodes CASSLSTSATPGE. The whole CDR3 sequence is CASSLSTSATPGELFF.

Of note for this clone: The read finishes 3 residues shy of the CDR3 end, and the germline J gene is used to complete it. V and J are TRBV6-2 or TRBV6-3 and TRBJ2-2; the match to TRBD2 covers 9 bases. Looked up from germline, CDR1 is MNHEY and CDR2 is SVGEGT. The CDR3 has 17 residues. After removal of 6 bases from V and 1 base from J, the junction contained 9 bases not matched to a gene. The CDR3 sequence: CASSPTGSGGNTGELFF. The part of the CDR3 DNA that was read is TGTGCCAGCAGCCCAACCGGTAGCGGGGGGAACACCGGGGAG.

In regard to this clone: The sequence runs out 3 residues before the end of the CDR3; the remainder is reconstructed from the germline J gene. V usage is TRBV20-1 and J usage is TRBJ2-1, with 10 bases identical to TRBD1. The length of the CDR3 is 18 residues. V lost 6 bases, J lost 2 bases, and 16 bases stayed unmatched. Germline CDR1 is DFQATT and CDR2 is SNEGSKA (reference sequence). The CDR3 sequence is CSALRTGGGFRAYNEQFF. The DNA read from the CDR3 is TGCAGTGCCCTCAGGACAGGGGGAGGCTTTCGGGCCTACAATGAG.

Note on this clone: The CDR3 goes on 3 residues after the read ends, and that part is filled in from the germline J gene. The chain has TRBV11-2 and TRBJ2-7; 7 bases map to TRBD1. J lost 6 bases, V lost 1 base, and 9 bases had no gene match. CDR1 and CDR2 (germline): SGHAT, FQNNGV. This CDR3 comprises 15 residues. CDR3: CASSLGTKPGGEQYF. The covered CDR3 bases are TGTGCCAGCAGCTTAGGGACAAAGCCAGGGGGCGAG.

Turning to this clone: The read terminates 3 residues ahead of where the CDR3 ends, so the germline J gene completes it. This sequence joins TRBV20-1 and TRBJ2-5, with D perhaps TRBD2 (6 bases). The CDR3 has 14 residues. V lost 0 bases and J lost 5, with 13 bases in between. In germline, CDR1 is DFQATT, CDR2 SNEGSKA (reference sequence). Incomplete CDR3 DNA: TGCAGTGCTAGAGATACCGATCGGGGGGAGACC. This translates into CSARDTDRGET. In full, the CDR3 reads CSARDTDRGETQYF.

Remarks on this clone: The CDR3 goes on 3 residues after the read ends, and that part is filled in from the germline J gene. The chain uses TRBV10-3 and TRBJ2-3; no definite D call. The CDR3 has 13 amino acids. Germline assignment: CDR1 ENHRY and CDR2 SYGVKD. Trimming cost V 7 bases and J 6 bases, with 14 bases left between them. The DNA read from the CDR3 is TGTGCCATCACGCCGGGTTCGGTTGATACG. Its protein product is CAITPGSVDT. The whole CDR3 sequence reads CAITPGSVDTQYF.

Worth noting for this clone: The read ends 3 residues before the CDR3 terminus; that terminus is restored from the germline J gene. V and J are TRBV19 and TRBJ1-2; 10 positions match TRBD1. The CDR3 is made up of 15 amino acids. Germline CDR1 is LNHDA and CDR2 is SQIVND (reference sequence). The CDR3 region is CASRTGDRGYNDYTF. The covered CDR3 bases are TGTGCCAGTAGGACCGGGGACAGGGGTTACAATGAC.

In regard to this clone: Read sequence stops 3 residues before the CDR3 end, and the germline J gene provides the missing end. V usage is TRBV19 and J usage is TRBJ2-4, with 7 bases aligning to TRBD1. This CDR3 has 13 amino acids. Germline lookup yields CDR1 LNHDA and CDR2 SQIVND (reference sequence). Here the CDR3 reads CASSITGESGQYF. Partial CDR3 DNA: TGTGCCAGTAGTATCACAGGGGAATCAGGT.

As concerns this clone: The read falls 3 residues short of the CDR3 end, and the missing part is taken from the germline J gene. The chain has TRBV11-2 and TRBJ1-6; D not resolved. This CDR3 has 12 amino acids. Germline V gives CDR1 SGHAT, CDR2 FQNNGV. The V gene lost 5 bases and the J gene lost 8 bases, with 7 bases spanning the gap. The CDR3 spells CASSPRDSPLHF. Incomplete CDR3 DNA: TGTGCCAGCAGCCCAAGGGATTCACCC.

A word on this clone: The CDR3 end is not reached by the read, which stops 3 residues before it; the germline J gene fills it in. V is TRBV19 and J is TRBJ2-3; no reliable D call. The CDR3 totals 15 residues. Germline V gene sequence: CDR1 LNHDA, CDR2 SQIVND (reference sequence). CDR3 DNA, as far as it was read: TGTGCCAGTAGTATTCCCCAGGTGGGCAATCAGCCG. This codes for CASSIPQVGNQP. The CDR3, in full, reads CASSIPQVGNQPQYF.

With regard to this clone: The CDR3 is cut off 3 residues early in the read; its end comes from the germline J gene. The V and J genes are TRBV10-1 and TRBJ1-5; D is unresolved. Germline V gives CDR1 WNHNN, CDR2 SYGVQD (reference sequence). This CDR3 is built from 15 residues. Trimming took 0 bases from V and 4 from J, leaving 10 bases between them. Partial CDR3 DNA: TGCGCCAGCAGTGAGTCTAGGGTGTGGAATCAGCCC. Its protein product is CASSESRVWNQP. The CDR3 in its entirety is CASSESRVWNQPQHF.

About this clone: Read coverage stops 3 residues before the CDR3 terminus; the germline J gene supplies the remainder. This sequence joins TRBV19 and TRBJ1-1; TRBD1 is a possible D gene (5 bases). The V and J ends lost 6 bases and 3 bases respectively, with 14 bases between them. Germline assignment: CDR1 LNHDA and CDR2 SQIVND (reference sequence). This CDR3 contains 14 residues. CDR3 region: CASRERGGDTEAFF. The sequenced part of the CDR3 DNA is TGTGCCAGTAGGGAAAGGGGTGGTGACACTGAA.

Turning to this clone: Read coverage stops 3 residues before the CDR3 terminus; the germline J gene supplies the remainder. The chain uses TRBV11-3 and TRBJ2-7; weak D call: TRBD2 (7 bases). CDR3 size: 15 residues. CDR1 SGHNT and CDR2 YENEEA come from the germline V gene. The V end was cut by 5 bases, the J end by 2 bases, with 16 bases between. The CDR3 bases that were read are TGTGCCAGCAGCCAAGGAGGGGGGGGAGCCTACGAG. This codes for CASSQGGGGAYE. The full CDR3 protein is CASSQGGGGAYEQYF.

A word on this clone: The read ends 3 residues shy of where the CDR3 ends; the end is completed using the germline J gene. Other DNA sequences in this sample translate to the same CDR3. The chain uses TRBV18 and TRBJ2-2; 8 bases fit TRBD2. Germline assignment: CDR1 KGHSH and CDR2 LQKENI. The CDR3 runs to 15 residues. With 3 bases clipped from V and 1 base from J, the junction kept 1 base outside the gene matches. The CDR3 sequence is CASSPSGGNTGELFF. The sequenced CDR3 bases are TGTGCCAGCTCACCCAGCGGGGGGAACACCGGGGAG.

Comment on this clone: At one end the junction does not follow the germline gene, possibly because of a read error. From the germline J gene comes the end of the CDR3, since the read stops 3 residues before it. The V call is TRBV10-3, the J call TRBJ1-6; D gene uncertain. CDR3 length equals 15 residues. CDR1 is ENHRY, CDR2 SYGVKD, per germline. The covered CDR3 bases are TGTGCCATCAGTGAGTCGGGCTCCTATAGTTCACCC. Encoded protein: CAISESGSYSSP. From start to end, the CDR3 is CAISESGSYSSPLHF.